Following are 31 T cell receptor beta chains from one sample sequenced in a study of blood T cell repertoires in COVID-19 (TCRdb year 2020). Library prep was done by the immunoSEQ multiplex PCR assay. TCRdb retrieved this table from immuneACCESS and kept in-frame rearrangements only. Not all clones are present; in checked studies, unresolved V genes account for under half, and no reason is known for the remainder. The table for this sample lists roughly 200,000 clones; approximately 83% of them were counted only once. Over 1.5% of the sample belongs to the ten largest clones. The sequencing sample was made of peripheral blood. These receptor sequences come from a human donor in a cohort sampled during active COVID-19.

This chain uses TRBV7-9 with TRBJ2-2; 9 nucleotides line up with TRBD1. The V and J ends lost 5 bases and 1 base, in that order; junction bases with no gene match: 2. This CDR3 contains 15 residues. Germline values: CDR1 SEHNR, CDR2 FQNEAQ (reference sequence). The CDR3 reads CASSQDRGNTGELFF. CDR3 coding DNA: TGTGCCAGCAGCCAGGACAGGGGGAACACCGGGGAGCTGTTTTTT.

The rearrangement uses TRBV6-2 or TRBV6-3 and TRBJ1-3, with a weak D call TRBD1 (5 bases). The CDR3 is 13 amino acids. Germline lookup yields CDR1 MNHEY and CDR2 SVGEGT. The ends were cut back, 2 bases at V and 4 bases at J, with 6 bases in the middle. This chain's CDR3 is CASSYRGGNTIYF. The CDR3 nucleotides read TGTGCCAGCAGTTACAGGGGCGGAAACACCATATATTTT.

The chain couples TRBV28 to TRBJ2-7, with D hard to call. This CDR3 contains 13 residues. Trimming took 3 bases from V and 7 from J, leaving 13 bases between them. Germline V gene sequence: CDR1 MDHEN, CDR2 SYDVKM. DNA of the CDR3: TGTGCCAGCAGTTTTTTTCTGGCCGGGGAGCAGTACTTC. Residues: CASSFFLAGEQYF.

The rearrangement links TRBV4-2 to TRBJ1-5, with TRBD1 as a possible D gene (6 bases). V lost 1 base and J 4 bases, leaving 8 bases between the germline ends. The germline V gene has CDR1 LGHNA and CDR2 YNFKEQ. The CDR3 runs 14 residues. CDR3 sequence: CASSQGTENQPQHF. CDR3 coding DNA: TGTGCCAGCAGCCAAGGGACAGAGAATCAGCCCCAGCATTTT.

This sequence joins TRBV12-2 and TRBJ2-6; the table assigns TRBD2, which was not confirmed against the DNA. TRBV12-2 is deemed a pseudogene. This CDR3 contains 18 residues. The CDR3 bases are TGTGCAAGTCGCTTAAACGGAGGTTTTTCCTCTGGGGCCAACGTCCTGACTTTC. Translation gives CASRLNGGFSSGANVLTF.

The rearrangement joins TRBV10-3 to TRBJ1-2; D is ambiguous. The V end was cut by 0 bases, the J end by 2 bases, with 7 bases between. This CDR3 spans 14 amino acids. CDR1 and CDR2 (germline): ENHRY, SYGVKD. The CDR3 sequence: CAISESSGNYGYTF. CDR3 nucleotide sequence: TGTGCCATCAGTGAGTCGAGCGGGAACTATGGCTACACCTTC.

The rearrangement links TRBV4-2 to TRBJ2-7; TRBD1 is a possible D gene (5 bases). The V and J ends lost 0 bases and 4 bases respectively, with 16 bases between them. The length of the CDR3 is 16 residues. Germline CDR1 is LGHNA and CDR2 is YNFKEQ. The CDR3 is CASSQDNLGLSYEQYF. The DNA for the CDR3 is TGTGCCAGCAGCCAAGACAACCTGGGGCTCTCTTACGAGCAGTACTTC.

DNA for the CDR3: TGCAGCGTTGGTGGGGCCCCTAACTATGGCTACACCTTC. The encoded protein is CSVGGAPNYGYTF. The chain joins TRBV29-1 to TRBJ1-2, with D perhaps matching TRBD1 (5 bases). This CDR3 spans 13 amino acids. Germline CDR1 and CDR2: SQVTM and ANQGSEA. Trimming removed 4 bases from V and 0 bases from J, with 9 bases in between.

This clone came up once. The chain employs TRBV7-2 and TRBJ1-6; D is perhaps TRBD1 (6 bases). V was shortened by 1 base and J by 10 bases, with 14 bases between the two germline ends. Per the germline V gene, CDR1 is SGHTA and CDR2 is FQGNSA. This CDR3 comprises 15 residues. CDR3 protein: CASSLVQQGRSPLHF. Here the CDR3 DNA reads TGTGCCAGCAGCTTAGTACAACAGGGACGATCACCCCTCCACTTT.

The V gene is TRBV5-8, the J gene TRBJ2-7; D possibly corresponds to TRBD1 (5 bases). The CDR3 extends over 13 amino acids. Trimming removed 5 bases from V and 1 base from J, with 10 bases in between. Germline CDR1 and CDR2: SGHTS and YDEGEE. DNA for the CDR3: TGTGCCAGCAGTCCGGACAATTCCTACGAGCAGTACTTC. Its protein is CASSPDNSYEQYF.

The J gene is TRBJ2-2, the V gene TRBV9, with 10 nucleotides matching TRBD2. The CDR3 extends over 16 amino acids. In germline, CDR1 is SGDLS, CDR2 YYNGEE. The V gene end was trimmed by 0 bases and the J gene end by 6 bases; junction bases not matched to a gene: 5. The CDR3 DNA follows: TGTGCCAGCAGCGTAGCGGGGCTAGCGGGGGCCGGGGAGCTGTTTTTT. Its translation: CASSVAGLAGAGELFF.

This clone came up once. The chain is built from TRBV11-1 and TRBJ1-1, with D perhaps TRBD1 (5 bases). CDR1 is SGHAT and CDR2 is FQDESV in the germline V gene (reference sequence). This CDR3 region has 14 residues. V dropped 2 bases and J dropped 2 bases, with 9 bases sitting between them. CDR3 in amino acids: CASSLSQVNTEAFF. CDR3 sequence (DNA): TGTGCCAGCAGCTTATCACAGGTTAACACTGAAGCTTTCTTT.

The J gene is TRBJ1-5, the V gene TRBV19; 7 nucleotides agree with TRBD1. This CDR3 is 17 amino acids long. Germline CDR1 LNHDA, CDR2 SQIVND (reference sequence). The J segment lost 1 base and the V segment lost 3 bases, leaving 9 bases of the junction unmatched. The CDR3 bases are TGTGCCAGTAGTATCGACGTAGGCAGGGGGAGCAATCAGCCCCAGCATTTT. Encoded protein: CASSIDVGRGSNQPQHF.

The rearrangement joins TRBV5-1 to TRBJ2-5; 10 bases are a match to TRBD1. The germline CDR1 and CDR2 sequences are SGHRS and YFSETQ. V lost 4 bases to trimming and J lost 1 base; unmatched junction nucleotides: 7. The CDR3 has 16 amino acids. CDR3 region: CASSVGTGVGQETQYF. The CDR3 nucleotides are TGCGCCAGCAGCGTAGGGACAGGGGTTGGCCAAGAGACCCAGTACTTC.

The chain uses TRBV10-3 and TRBJ1-1; no reliable D call. Trimming pared 11 bases from V and 2 bases from J, leaving 15 bases between. Germline CDR1 and CDR2: ENHRY and SYGVKD. This CDR3 has 13 amino acids. The CDR3 sequence is CAHQAVYNTEAFF. Written as DNA, the CDR3 is TGTGCCCATCAAGCGGTGTATAACACTGAAGCTTTCTTT.

The chain links TRBV2 to TRBJ1-1; 8 nucleotides line up with TRBD1. The J segment lost 0 bases and the V segment lost 6 bases, leaving 9 bases of the junction unmatched. The CDR3 totals 16 residues. Germline CDR1 is SNHLY and CDR2 is FYNNEI. The CDR3 here is CASSLQGGLMNTEAFF. Written as DNA, the CDR3 is TGTGCCAGCAGCCTACAGGGGGGGCTCATGAACACTGAAGCTTTCTTT.

Remarks on this clone: One end of the junction varies from germline; a read error may be responsible. The rearrangement links TRBV3-1 (or the pseudogene TRBV3-2) to TRBJ1-2, with D hard to call. CDR1 LGHDT and CDR2 YNNKEL come from the germline V gene (reference sequence). CDR3 size: 15 residues. CDR3 sequence: CASRQGLGVTSGYTF. In nucleotides, the CDR3 is TGTGCCAGCAGACAAGGACTCGGGGTGACGAGCGGCTACACCTTC.

A few counts support this clone. The V call is TRBV23-1, the J call TRBJ1-3; 10 bases match TRBD1. TRBV23-1 is an open reading frame, and its role is uncertain. CDR3 size: 20 residues. Trimming removed 2 bases from V and 1 base from J; junction bases left unmatched: 14. The CDR3 DNA reads as TGCGCCAGCAGTCAACTACCGGGACAGGGGCTCTGGGTTTCTGGAAACACCATATATTTT. Its protein product is CASSQLPGQGLWVSGNTIYF.

V and J are TRBV4-3 and TRBJ2-7; 7 bases line up with TRBD2. The CDR3 consists of 17 residues. CDR1 is LGHNA, CDR2 YSLEER, per germline. J lost 0 bases, V lost 3 bases, and 11 bases had no gene match. CDR3 in DNA: TGCGCCAGCAGCCAGGGGCGGAGTAGCGGGTTCTCCTACGAGCAGTACTTC. This encodes CASSQGRSSGFSYEQYF.

The chain couples TRBV4-1 to TRBJ2-5, with 11 bases matching TRBD2. V trimming: 4 bases; J trimming: 2 bases; junction bases outside the gene matches: 3. Per germline, CDR1 MGHRA and CDR2 YSYEKL. The CDR3 is 15 amino acids. CDR3 residues: CASSPSGGPQETQYF. CDR3 bases: TGCGCCAGCAGCCCTAGCGGGGGGCCTCAAGAGACCCAGTACTTC.

J is TRBJ1-3 and V is TRBV7-2; perhaps TRBD1 as D (5 bases). CDR1 SGHTA and CDR2 FQGNSA come from the germline V gene. The CDR3 contains 15 residues. Trimming stripped 1 base from V and 8 bases from J, with 15 bases between. The CDR3 here is CASSLGGREGHTIYF. The CDR3 bases are TGTGCCAGCAGCTTAGGGGGCAGGGAGGGCCACACCATATATTTT.

This clone was found a few times. This chain joins TRBV24-1 and TRBJ2-3; tentative D call: TRBD2 (6 bases). V was trimmed by 5 bases and J by 0 bases, leaving 14 bases between them. The germline CDR1 and CDR2 sequences are KGHDR and SFDVKD. This CDR3 is 16 amino acids long. CDR3 nucleotide sequence: TGTGCCACCAGTGCGGGGCGGGGCGCTAGCACAGATACGCAGTATTTT. It codes for CATSAGRGASTDTQYF.

The chain recombines TRBV6-5 with TRBJ1-2, with no clear D. Trimming pared 4 bases from V and 1 base from J, leaving 10 bases between. This CDR3 is 14 amino acids long. CDR1 and CDR2 from the germline V gene are MNHEY and SVGAGI. The CDR3 sequence: CASSSLTGNYGYTF. CDR3 in DNA: TGTGCCAGCAGTTCCTTGACGGGTAACTATGGCTACACCTTC.

The V and J genes are TRBV5-4 and TRBJ2-3, with D possibly TRBD1 on 6 matching bases. In germline, CDR1 is SGHNT, CDR2 YYREEE (reference sequence). V gave up 2 bases and J gave up 3 bases, with 7 bases separating them. This CDR3 spans 13 amino acids. In DNA, the CDR3 is TGTGCCAGCAGCTTAAGGGGGACAGATACGCAGTATTTT. This translates into CASSLRGTDTQYF.

V gene TRBV7-9 combines with J gene TRBJ1-5, with a tentative D call TRBD1 (5 bases). The CDR3 extends over 13 amino acids. Germline V gene sequence: CDR1 SEHNR, CDR2 FQNEAQ (reference sequence). Trimming took off 2 bases at V and 7 bases at J, with 9 bases between the two ends. The chain's CDR3 is CASSLQGGQPQHF. The CDR3 DNA reads as TGTGCCAGCAGCTTACAGGGAGGACAGCCCCAGCATTTT.

This clone was detected once. The J gene is TRBJ1-3, the V gene TRBV9, with 7 bases fitting TRBD1. The V and J ends lost 5 bases and 4 bases, in that order; junction bases with no gene match: 6. CDR1 and CDR2 (germline): SGDLS, YYNGEE. CDR3 length: 14 residues. CDR3 nucleotide sequence: TGTGCCAGCAGTTTCGACAGGGTCGGAAACACCATATATTTT. Translating gives CASSFDRVGNTIYF.

V is TRBV18 and J is TRBJ1-5, with D possibly matching TRBD1 (5 bases). This CDR3 is built from 16 residues. Trimming pared 3 bases from V and 4 bases from J, leaving 16 bases between. Germline V gene lookup returns CDR1 KGHSH and CDR2 LQKENI. The CDR3 spells CASSPGTGQINQPQHF. The CDR3 bases are TGTGCCAGCTCACCGGGAACAGGACAAATTAATCAGCCCCAGCATTTT.

The genes are TRBV10-1 and TRBJ2-1, with 7 bases identical to TRBD2. Germline CDR1 and CDR2: WNHNN and SYGVQD (reference sequence). Germline trimming cut 2 bases from V and 5 bases from J; bases unmatched to any gene: 3. The CDR3 has 14 residues. For the CDR3, the DNA is TGCGCCAGCAGTGAGGGACTAGGTAACAATGAGCAGTTCTTC. Its protein product is CASSEGLGNNEQFF.

The J gene is TRBJ2-7, the V gene TRBV11-2; maybe TRBD1 (6 bases). This CDR3 is 13 amino acids long. V was clipped by 3 bases and J by 3 bases, with 9 bases between them. Germline CDR1 is SGHAT and CDR2 is FQNNGV. CDR3 DNA: TGTGCCAGCAGCTTCTTGACAGGCTACGAGCAGTACTTC. This gives the protein CASSFLTGYEQYF.

J is TRBJ2-7 and V is TRBV19, with TRBD1 as a possible D gene (5 bases). With 5 bases removed from V and 3 bases from J, the gap between germline ends came to 14 bases. Germline CDR1 and CDR2: LNHDA and SQIVND (reference sequence). CDR3 size: 14 residues. CDR3 region: CASSYNRPIYEQYF. CDR3 bases: TGTGCCAGTAGTTATAACAGGCCCATCTACGAGCAGTACTTC. The entire variable domain, with the rest obtained from reference TRBV19 and TRBJ2-7, is as follows: DGGITQSPKYLFRKEGQNVTLSCEQNLNHDAMYWYRQDPGQGLRLIYYSQIVNDFQKGDIAEGYSVSREKKESFPLTVTSAQKNPTAFYLCASSYNRPIYEQYFGPGTRLTVT.

This sequence joins TRBV2 and TRBJ1-2; 8 bases line up with TRBD1. J was trimmed by 3 bases and V by 5 bases; bases with no gene match: 14. CDR1 and CDR2 from the germline V gene are SNHLY and FYNNEI. This CDR3 spans 17 amino acids. The CDR3 sequence is CASSSIDGQGEDYGYTF. The CDR3 DNA follows: TGTGCCAGCAGTTCGATTGACGGACAGGGCGAGGACTATGGCTACACCTTC.